This T cell receptor (beta chain) was captured by sequencing in a study of T cell responses to AZD1222 COVID-19 vaccine. Study-level results: Regions 160-218 and 743-854 held dominance among vaccine-associated CD4 TCRs, which spanned spike. Only five or six individuals given AZD1222 were seropositive at baseline. Nearly half of unique spike-specific TCRs reportedly avoided B.1.351 and B.1.1.7 mutated regions. The donor group comprised mostly white British people and more females; the analysis possibly underestimated clonal diversity.

With respect to this clone: The antigen is undetermined.

J was trimmed by 8 bases and V by 3 bases; bases with no gene match: 11. The CDR3 contains 15 residues. Germline V gene data show CDR1 as MDHEN and CDR2 as SYDVKM. Sequencing used immunoSEQ multiplex PCR; TCRdb keeps in-frame clones, though not all of them. Here the sample spans 100,000 to 150,000 clones, 92% being singletons. The rearrangement uses TRBV28 and TRBJ1-2; 8 positions match TRBD1. The receptor was isolated from an adult who received the AZD1222 COVID-19 vaccine. Sample: peripheral blood, taken 28 days after the second AZD1222 dose. The CDR3 region is CASSFRDRLIGGYTF. As DNA, the CDR3 is TGTGCCAGCAGTTTCCGGGACAGGTTAATTGGGGGCTACACCTTC.